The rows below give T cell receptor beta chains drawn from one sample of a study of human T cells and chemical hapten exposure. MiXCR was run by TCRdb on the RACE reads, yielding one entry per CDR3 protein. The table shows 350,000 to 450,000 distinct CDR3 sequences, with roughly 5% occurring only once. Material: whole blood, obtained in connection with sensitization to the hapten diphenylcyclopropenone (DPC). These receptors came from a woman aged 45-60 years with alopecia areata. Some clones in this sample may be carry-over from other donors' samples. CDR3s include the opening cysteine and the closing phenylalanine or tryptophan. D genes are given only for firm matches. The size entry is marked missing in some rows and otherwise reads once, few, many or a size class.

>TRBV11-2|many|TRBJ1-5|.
CASSLDPGAPQHF
TGTGCCAGCAGCTTAGATCCGGGTGCGCCCCAGCATTTT
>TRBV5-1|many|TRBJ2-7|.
CASSSPPYEQYF
TGCGCCAGCAGCTCGCCCCCCTACGAGCAGTACTTC
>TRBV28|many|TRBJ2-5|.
CASSFHVTDPRETQYF
TGTGCCAGCAGTTTTCATGTGACGGACCCCCGAGAGACCCAGTACTTC
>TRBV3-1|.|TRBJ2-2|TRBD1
CASSLKTGGRLFF
TGTGCCAGCAGCCTCAAGACAGGGGGCCGGCTGTTTTTT
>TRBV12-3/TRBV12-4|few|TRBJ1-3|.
CAGSFSSGNTIYF
TGTGCCGGCAGTTTCTCCTCTGGAAACACCATATATTTT
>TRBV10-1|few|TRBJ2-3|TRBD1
CASSPDRRQGTDTQYF
TGCGCCAGCAGTCCGGACAGGAGGCAAGGCACAGATACGCAGTATTTT
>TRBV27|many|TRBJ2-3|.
CASSFGSTDTQYF
TGTGCCAGCAGCTTCGGGAGCACAGATACGCAGTATTTT
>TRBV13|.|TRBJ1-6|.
CASSLGLLSSYNSPLHF
TGTGCCAGCAGCTTAGGCCTGCTGAGCTCCTATAATTCACCCCTCCACTTT
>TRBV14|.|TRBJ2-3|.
CASSLYEGVDTQYF
TGTGCCAGCAGCCTATATGAAGGGGTAGATACGCAGTATTTT
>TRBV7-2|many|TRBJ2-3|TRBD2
CASSLAPASGGRTDTQYF
TGTGCCAGCAGCTTAGCGCCCGCTAGCGGGGGGCGCACAGATACGCAGTATTTT
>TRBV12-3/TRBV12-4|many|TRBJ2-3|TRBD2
CASSSQRGDTQYF
TGTGCCAGCAGTTCCCAGCGGGGAGATACGCAGTATTTT
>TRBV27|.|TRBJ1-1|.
CASRESGTREAFF
TGTGCCAGCAGGGAGTCAGGGACCCGCGAAGCTTTCTTT
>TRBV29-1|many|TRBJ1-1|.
CSVERVLNTEAFF
TGCAGCGTTGAACGGGTTCTGAACACTGAAGCTTTCTTT
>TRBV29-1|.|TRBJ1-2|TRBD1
CSVMDRDYGYTF
TGCAGCGTAATGGACAGGGACTATGGCTACACCTTC
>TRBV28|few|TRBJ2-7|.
CASSSAEAGTYEQYF
TGTGCCAGCAGTTCCGCCGAGGCAGGCACCTACGAGCAGTACTTC
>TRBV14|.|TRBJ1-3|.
CASSLTGGNTIYF
TGTGCCAGCAGCCTAACAGGGGGAAACACCATATATTTT
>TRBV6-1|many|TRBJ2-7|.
CASAGARGFYEQYF
TGTGCCAGCGCCGGCGCCCGTGGTTTCTACGAGCAGTACTTC
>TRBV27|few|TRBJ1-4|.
CASSFTPTGKNEKLFF
TGTGCCAGCAGTTTCACCCCGACAGGAAAAAATGAAAAACTGTTTTTT
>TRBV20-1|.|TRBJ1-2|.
CSARNQGNYGYTF
TGCAGTGCTAGAAATCAGGGGAACTATGGCTACACCTTC
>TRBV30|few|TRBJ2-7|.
CAWSVDVRAYEQYF
TGTGCCTGGAGTGTAGACGTAAGGGCCTACGAGCAGTACTTC
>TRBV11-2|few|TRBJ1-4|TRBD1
CASSLGNRGSEKLFF
TGTGCCAGCAGCTTAGGGAACAGGGGATCGGAAAAACTGTTTTTT
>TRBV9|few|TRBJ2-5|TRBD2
CASSDGGGLQETQYF
TGTGCCAGCAGCGATGGCGGGGGGCTCCAAGAGACCCAGTACTTC
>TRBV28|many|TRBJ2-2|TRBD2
CASSLPGLTGELFF
TGTGCCAGCAGTTTGCCGGGACTAACCGGGGAGCTGTTTTTT
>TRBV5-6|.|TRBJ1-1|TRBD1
CASSIGQDYMNTEAFF
TGTGCCAGCAGCATAGGACAGGACTACATGAACACTGAAGCTTTCTTT
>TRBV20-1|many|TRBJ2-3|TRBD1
CSASRTGLSTDTQYF
TGCAGTGCCTCCCGGACAGGTCTGAGCACAGATACGCAGTATTTT
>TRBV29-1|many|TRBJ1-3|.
CSVEGQGNPGNTIYF
TGCAGCGTTGAAGGGCAGGGGAACCCTGGAAACACCATATATTTT
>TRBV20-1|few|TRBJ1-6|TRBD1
CSARVTTGDNSPLHF
TGCAGTGCTAGAGTGACAACAGGGGATAATTCACCCCTCCACTTT
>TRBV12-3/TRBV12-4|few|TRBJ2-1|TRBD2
CASRSGAGVGNEQFF
TGTGCCAGCAGGTCCGGGGCGGGAGTAGGGAATGAGCAGTTCTTC
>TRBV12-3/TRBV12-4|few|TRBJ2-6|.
CASRLSSSGANVLTF
TGTGCCAGCAGACTCTCGAGCTCTGGGGCCAACGTCCTGACTTTC
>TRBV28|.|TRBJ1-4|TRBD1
CASSLGLQGAQSLTRLFF
TGTGCCAGCAGTCTTGGATTACAGGGGGCGCAGAGTTTGACGCGTCTGTTTTTT
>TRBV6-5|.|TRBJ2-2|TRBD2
CASSYSQFSGMLATGELFF
TGTGCCAGCAGTTACTCACAGTTTAGCGGGATGCTCGCCACCGGGGAGCTGTTTTTT
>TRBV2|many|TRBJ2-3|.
CASSENGYTDTQYF
TGTGCCAGCAGTGAAAATGGTTACACAGATACGCAGTATTTT
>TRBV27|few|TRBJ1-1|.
CASSSYPRTEPEAFF
TGTGCCAGCAGTTCTTATCCCCGGACGGAACCCGAAGCTTTCTTT
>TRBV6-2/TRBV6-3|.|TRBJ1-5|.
CASSYSRGGQPQHF
TGTGCCAGCAGTTACTCTAGAGGGGGGCAGCCCCAGCATTTT
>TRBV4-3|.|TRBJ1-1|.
CASSPGRDRMNTEAFF
TGCGCCAGCAGCCCTGGACGGGACCGTATGAACACTGAAGCTTTCTTT
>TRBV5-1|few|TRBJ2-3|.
CASSLTPSTDTQYF
TGCGCCAGCAGCCTCACTCCTAGCACAGATACGCAGTATTTT
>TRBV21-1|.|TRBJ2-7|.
CASSKSRGDHEQYF
TGTGCCAGCAGCAAATCCAGGGGGGACCACGAGCAGTACTTC
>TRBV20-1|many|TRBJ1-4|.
CSASGNEKLFF
TGCAGCGCGTCAGGGAATGAAAAACTGTTTTTT
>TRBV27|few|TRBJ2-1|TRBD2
CASSRTSRNEQFF
TGTGCCAGCAGTCGGACTAGCCGCAATGAGCAGTTCTTC
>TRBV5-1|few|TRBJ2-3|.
CASRLGGGTDTQYF
TGCGCCAGCAGGCTCGGAGGGGGCACAGATACGCAGTATTTT
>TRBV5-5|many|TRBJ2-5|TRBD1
CASSGMDRGETQYF
TGTGCCAGCAGCGGGATGGACAGGGGGGAGACCCAGTACTTC
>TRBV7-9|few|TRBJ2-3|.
CASSLVGGYSDTQYF
TGTGCCAGCAGCTTAGTCGGGGGTTATTCGGATACGCAGTATTTT
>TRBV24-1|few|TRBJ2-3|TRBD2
CATSDSSLAGADTQYF
TGTGCCACCAGTGATTCTTCCCTTGCGGGGGCAGATACGCAGTATTTT
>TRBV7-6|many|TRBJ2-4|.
CASSTWTAPGAKNIQYF
TGTGCCAGCAGCACATGGACGGCTCCGGGAGCCAAAAACATTCAGTACTTC
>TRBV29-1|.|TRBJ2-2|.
CSVEGTPNSAGELFF
TGCAGCGTTGAGGGGACTCCCAACTCGGCCGGGGAGCTGTTTTTT
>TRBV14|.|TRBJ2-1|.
CASSPFWGGSSYNEQFF
TGTGCCAGCAGCCCGTTCTGGGGAGGAAGCTCCTACAATGAGCAGTTCTTC
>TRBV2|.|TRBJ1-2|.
CASSFDNPAVSGYTF
TGTGCCAGCAGCTTTGACAACCCCGCAGTCAGTGGCTACACCTTC